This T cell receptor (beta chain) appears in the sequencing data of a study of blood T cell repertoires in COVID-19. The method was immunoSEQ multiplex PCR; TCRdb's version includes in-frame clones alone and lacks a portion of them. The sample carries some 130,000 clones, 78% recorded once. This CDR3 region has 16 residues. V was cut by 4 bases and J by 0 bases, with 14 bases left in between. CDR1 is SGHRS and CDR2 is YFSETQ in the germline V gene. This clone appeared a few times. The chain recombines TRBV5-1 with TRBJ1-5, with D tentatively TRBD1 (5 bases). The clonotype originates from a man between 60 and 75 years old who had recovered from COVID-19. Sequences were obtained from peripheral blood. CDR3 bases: TGCGCCAGCAGCCCGTCCGGGGGGTATAGCAATCAGCCCCAGCATTTT. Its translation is CASSPSGGYSNQPQHF.